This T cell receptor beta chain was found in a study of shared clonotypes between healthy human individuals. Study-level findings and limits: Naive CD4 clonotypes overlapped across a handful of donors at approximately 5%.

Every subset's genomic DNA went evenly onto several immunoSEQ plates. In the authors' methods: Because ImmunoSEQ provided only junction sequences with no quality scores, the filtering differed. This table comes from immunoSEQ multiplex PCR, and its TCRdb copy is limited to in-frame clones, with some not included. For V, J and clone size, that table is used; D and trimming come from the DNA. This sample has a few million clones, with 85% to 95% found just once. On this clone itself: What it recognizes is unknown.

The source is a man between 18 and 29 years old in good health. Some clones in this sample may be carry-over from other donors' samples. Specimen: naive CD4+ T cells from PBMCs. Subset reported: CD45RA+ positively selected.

The CDR3, as DNA: TGTGCCAGCAGTGATCTCCTTACGTTAAAAGGGCAGCGGAACACCGGGGAGCTGTTTTTT. This encodes CASSDLLTLKGQRNTGELFF. The chain recombines TRBV6-1 with TRBJ2-2; D is uncertain. Germline CDR1 is MNHNS and CDR2 is SASEGT. The CDR3 has 20 residues. Trimming cost V 3 bases and J 1 base, with 24 bases left between them.